A single T cell receptor beta chain is shown here with its context. These data belong to a study of blood T cell repertoires in COVID-19. Turning to the study itself: The cDNA or gDNA used as material had been derived from T cells, B-cell-depleted T cells, or PBMCs.

Original methodology: Reference gene primer amplification yielded estimated nucleated cell counts. TCRdb keeps only in-frame clones here, not all; method: immunoSEQ multiplex PCR. Clone size and the V and J calls come from that table; the DNA yielded D and trimming. This sample yields over 200,000 clones, of which 80% to 85% are seen a single time; approximately 4.4% belongs to the top ten. The source is a man between 45 and 60 years old with active or convalescent COVID-19. The specimen sequenced was peripheral blood.

CDR3 in DNA: TGTGCCAGCAGTCCCGTACAGGGGGCACATCAGCCCCAGCATTTT. Protein product: CASSPVQGAHQPQHF. This chain links TRBV27 with TRBJ1-5; 9 nucleotides line up with TRBD1. The junction had 7 bases not matched to a gene; V was cut back by 5 bases and J by 5 bases. Looked up from germline, CDR1 is MNHEY and CDR2 is SMNVEV (reference sequence). This CDR3 has 15 amino acids.